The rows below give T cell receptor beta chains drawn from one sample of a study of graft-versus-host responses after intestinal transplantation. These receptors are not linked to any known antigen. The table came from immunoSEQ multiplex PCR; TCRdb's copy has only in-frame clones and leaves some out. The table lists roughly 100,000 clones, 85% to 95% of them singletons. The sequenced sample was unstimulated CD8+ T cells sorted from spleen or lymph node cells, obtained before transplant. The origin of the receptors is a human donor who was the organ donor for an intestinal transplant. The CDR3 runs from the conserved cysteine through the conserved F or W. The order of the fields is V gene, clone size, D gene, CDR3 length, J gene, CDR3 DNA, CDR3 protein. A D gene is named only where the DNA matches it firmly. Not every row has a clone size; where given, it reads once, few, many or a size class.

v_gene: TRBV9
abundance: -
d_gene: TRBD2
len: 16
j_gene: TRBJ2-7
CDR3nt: TGTGCCAGCAGTTGGGGGACTAGCGGGATGGACTACGAGCAGTACTTC
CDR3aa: CASSWGTSGMDYEQYF

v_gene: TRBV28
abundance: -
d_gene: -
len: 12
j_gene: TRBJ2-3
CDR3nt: TGTGCCAGCAGTTTTAGCCCACTTACGCAGTATTTT
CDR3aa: CASSFSPLTQYF

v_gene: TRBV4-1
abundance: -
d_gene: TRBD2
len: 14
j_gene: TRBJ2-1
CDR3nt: TGCGCCAGCAGCTTCCCGGGAGGGGTCAATGAGCAGTTCTTC
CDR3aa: CASSFPGGVNEQFF

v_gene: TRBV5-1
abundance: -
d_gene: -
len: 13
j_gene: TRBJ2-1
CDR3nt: TGCGCCAGCAGTCCAACGGGGTACAATGAGCAGTTCTTC
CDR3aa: CASSPTGYNEQFF

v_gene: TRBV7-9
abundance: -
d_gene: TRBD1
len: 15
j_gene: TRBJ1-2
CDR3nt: TGTGCCAGCAGGCCGCCGGACAGGGTCGACTATGGCTACACCTTC
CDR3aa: CASRPPDRVDYGYTF

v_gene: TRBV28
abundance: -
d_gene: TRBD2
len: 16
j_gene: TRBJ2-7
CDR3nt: TGTGCCAGCAGTTTATACGTTCTAGCGGGAGGAAACGAGCAGTACTTC
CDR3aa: CASSLYVLAGGNEQYF

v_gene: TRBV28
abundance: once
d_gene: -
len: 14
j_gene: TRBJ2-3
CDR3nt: TGTGCCAGCAGCGCGAGACTAAGCACAGATACGCAGTATTTT
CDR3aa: CASSARLSTDTQYF

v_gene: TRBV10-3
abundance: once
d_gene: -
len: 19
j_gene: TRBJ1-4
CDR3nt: TGTGCCATCAGCCCAGGGCGGGATCTTGACCCCGGACCGGGCGAAAAACTGTTTTTT
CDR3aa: CAISPGRDLDPGPGEKLFF

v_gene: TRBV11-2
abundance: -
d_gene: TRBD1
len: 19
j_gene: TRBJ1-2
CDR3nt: TGTGCCAGCAGCTTAGTAATCGTATCTACAGGGGGCGCTAACTATGGCTACACCTTC
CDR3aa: CASSLVIVSTGGANYGYTF

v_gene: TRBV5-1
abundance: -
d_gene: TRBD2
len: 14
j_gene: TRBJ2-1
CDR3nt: TGCGCCAGCCGTAAAGCGGGGCTACACAATGAGCAGTTCTTC
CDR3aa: CASRKAGLHNEQFF

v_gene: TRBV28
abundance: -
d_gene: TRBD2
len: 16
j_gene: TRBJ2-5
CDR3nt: TGTGCCAGCAGACTACTAGCGGGAACGTACCAAGAGACCCAGTACTTC
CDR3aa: CASRLLAGTYQETQYF

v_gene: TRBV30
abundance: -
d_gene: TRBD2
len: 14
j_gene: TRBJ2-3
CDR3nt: TGTGCCTGGAGCAGCGGGAGCGGCACAGATACGCAGTATTTT
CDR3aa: CAWSSGSGTDTQYF

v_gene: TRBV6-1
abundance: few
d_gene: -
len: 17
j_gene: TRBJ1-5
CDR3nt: TGTGCCAGCAGTGAAGGAACAGGGCCCTATAGCAATCAGCCCCAGCATTTT
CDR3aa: CASSEGTGPYSNQPQHF

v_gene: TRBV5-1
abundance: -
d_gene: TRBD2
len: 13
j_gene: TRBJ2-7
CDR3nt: TGCGCCAGCAGCCCCGGACTAGTGTACGAGCAGTACTTC
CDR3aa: CASSPGLVYEQYF

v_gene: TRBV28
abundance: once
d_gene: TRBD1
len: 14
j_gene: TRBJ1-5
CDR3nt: TGTGCCACAGACCTACAGGGGTCATATCAGCCCCAGCATTTT
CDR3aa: CATDLQGSYQPQHF

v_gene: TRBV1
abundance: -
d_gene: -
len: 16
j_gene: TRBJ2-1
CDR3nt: TGCACCAGCAGCCAAGATTGCCGGGACAGGGTCAGTGAGCAGTTCTTC
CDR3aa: CTSSQDCRDRVSEQFF

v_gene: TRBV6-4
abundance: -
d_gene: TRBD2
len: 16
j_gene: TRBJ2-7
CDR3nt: TGTGCCAGCCCACCGGGGGCGGGGGGGAGCTCATACGAGCAGTACTTC
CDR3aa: CASPPGAGGSSYEQYF

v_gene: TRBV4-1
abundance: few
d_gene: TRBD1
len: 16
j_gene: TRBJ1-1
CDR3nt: TGCGCCAGCAGCAATTACAGGGGGGTGGGGGACACTGAAGCTTTCTTT
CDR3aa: CASSNYRGVGDTEAFF

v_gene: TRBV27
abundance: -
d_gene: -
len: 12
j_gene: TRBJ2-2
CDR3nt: TGTGCCAGCGCTAGACGTCCCGGGGAGCTGTTTTTT
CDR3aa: CASARRPGELFF

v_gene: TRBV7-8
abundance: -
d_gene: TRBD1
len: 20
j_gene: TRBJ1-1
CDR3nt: TGTGCCAGCAGCTTCGTGACAGGGGCCCTCCATGGGCTTATGATCCCTGAAGCTTTCTTT
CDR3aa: CASSFVTGALHGLMIPEAFF

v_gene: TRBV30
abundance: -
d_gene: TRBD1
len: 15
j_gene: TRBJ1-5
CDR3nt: TGTGCCTGGGGGGCGCGAGGGGGCCTCAATCAGCCCCAGCATTTT
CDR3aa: CAWGARGGLNQPQHF

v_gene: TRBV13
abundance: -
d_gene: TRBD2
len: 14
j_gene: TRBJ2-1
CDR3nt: TGTGCCAGCAGAAACGATGGGGGGGGGAATGAGCAGTTCTTC
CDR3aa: CASRNDGGGNEQFF

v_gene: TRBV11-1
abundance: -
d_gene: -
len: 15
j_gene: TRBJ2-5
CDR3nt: TGTGCCAGCAGCTTAGTTGGGGGCGGCCAAGAGACCCAGTACTTC
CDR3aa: CASSLVGGGQETQYF

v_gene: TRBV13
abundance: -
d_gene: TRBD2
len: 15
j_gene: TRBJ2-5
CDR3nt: TGTGCCAGCAGCGCCAGCGGGAGGGAAGGAGAGACCCAGTACTTC
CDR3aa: CASSASGREGETQYF

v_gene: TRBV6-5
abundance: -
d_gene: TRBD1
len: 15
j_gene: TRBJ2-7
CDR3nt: TGTGCCAGCAGTTACGGACAGGGGAGCTCCTACGAGCAGTACTTC
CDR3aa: CASSYGQGSSYEQYF

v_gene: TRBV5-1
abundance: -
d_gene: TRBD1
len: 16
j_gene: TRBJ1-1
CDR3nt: TGCGCCAGCAGCTTAAGTCTGGGACAGCCGAACACTGAAGCTTTCTTT
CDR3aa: CASSLSLGQPNTEAFF

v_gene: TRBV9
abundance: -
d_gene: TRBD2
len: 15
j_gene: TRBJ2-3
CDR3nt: TGTGCCGGCCCCTTCCTAGCGGGGGAGACAGATACGCAGTATTTT
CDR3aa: CAGPFLAGETDTQYF

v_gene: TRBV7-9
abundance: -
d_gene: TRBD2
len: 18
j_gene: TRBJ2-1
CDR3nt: TGTGCCAGCAGCTTCCCGGATAGCGGGGGTAGTAATTTCAATGAGCAGTTCTTC
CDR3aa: CASSFPDSGGSNFNEQFF

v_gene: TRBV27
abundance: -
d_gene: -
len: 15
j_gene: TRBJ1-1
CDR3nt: TGTGCCAGCAGTTCATTCACAGGGCGGAACACTGAAGCTTTCTTT
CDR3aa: CASSSFTGRNTEAFF

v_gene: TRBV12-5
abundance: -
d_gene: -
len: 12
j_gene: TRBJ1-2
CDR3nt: TGTGCTAGTGGTCCTTCCGTAGAGGGCTACACCTTC
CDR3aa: CASGPSVEGYTF

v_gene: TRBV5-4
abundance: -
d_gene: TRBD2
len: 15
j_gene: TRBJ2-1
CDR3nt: TGTGCCAGCAGCTTGCTTAGCGGGAGTTACAATGAGCAGTTCTTC
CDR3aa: CASSLLSGSYNEQFF

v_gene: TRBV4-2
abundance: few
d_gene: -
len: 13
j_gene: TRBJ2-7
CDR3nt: TGTGCCAGCAGCCATGGGAGTTCGGACGAGCAGTACTTC
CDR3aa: CASSHGSSDEQYF

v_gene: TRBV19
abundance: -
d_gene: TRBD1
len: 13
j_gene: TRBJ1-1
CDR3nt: TGTGCCAGTAGAGAGACAGGGGACACTGAAGCTTTCTTT
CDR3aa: CASRETGDTEAFF

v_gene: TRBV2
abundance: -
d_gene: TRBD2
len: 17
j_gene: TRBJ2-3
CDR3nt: TGTGCCAGCAGTGATCTAGCGGCCATTTCTAGCACAGATACGCAGTATTTT
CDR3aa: CASSDLAAISSTDTQYF

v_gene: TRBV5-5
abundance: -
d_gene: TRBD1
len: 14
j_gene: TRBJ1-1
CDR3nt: TGTGCCAGCAGCTTACAGGGGCTGGAGACTGAAGCTTTCTTT
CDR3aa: CASSLQGLETEAFF

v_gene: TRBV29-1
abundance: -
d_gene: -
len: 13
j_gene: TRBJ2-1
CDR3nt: TGCAGCGTTGAGGAGGGATCCTACAATGAGCAGTTCTTC
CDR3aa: CSVEEGSYNEQFF

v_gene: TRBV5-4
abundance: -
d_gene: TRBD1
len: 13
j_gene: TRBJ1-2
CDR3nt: TGTGCCAGCAGCCCCTACAGGGGCTATGGCTACACCTTC
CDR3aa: CASSPYRGYGYTF

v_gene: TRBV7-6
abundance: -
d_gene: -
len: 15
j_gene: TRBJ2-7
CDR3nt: TGTGCCAGCAGCTTAGCCCCGCCCGCCTCCTCCGAGCAGTACTTC
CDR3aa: CASSLAPPASSEQYF

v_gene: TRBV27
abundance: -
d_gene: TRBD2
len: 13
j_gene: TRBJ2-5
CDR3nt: TGTGCCAGCAGTTCGACTAGCGGGAGATTCCAGTACTTC
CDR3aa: CASSSTSGRFQYF

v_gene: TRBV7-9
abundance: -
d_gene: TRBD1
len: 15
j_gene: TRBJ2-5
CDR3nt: TGTGCCAGCAGCTTTAAGGGGGCGGTCCGGGAGACCCAGTACTTC
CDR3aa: CASSFKGAVRETQYF